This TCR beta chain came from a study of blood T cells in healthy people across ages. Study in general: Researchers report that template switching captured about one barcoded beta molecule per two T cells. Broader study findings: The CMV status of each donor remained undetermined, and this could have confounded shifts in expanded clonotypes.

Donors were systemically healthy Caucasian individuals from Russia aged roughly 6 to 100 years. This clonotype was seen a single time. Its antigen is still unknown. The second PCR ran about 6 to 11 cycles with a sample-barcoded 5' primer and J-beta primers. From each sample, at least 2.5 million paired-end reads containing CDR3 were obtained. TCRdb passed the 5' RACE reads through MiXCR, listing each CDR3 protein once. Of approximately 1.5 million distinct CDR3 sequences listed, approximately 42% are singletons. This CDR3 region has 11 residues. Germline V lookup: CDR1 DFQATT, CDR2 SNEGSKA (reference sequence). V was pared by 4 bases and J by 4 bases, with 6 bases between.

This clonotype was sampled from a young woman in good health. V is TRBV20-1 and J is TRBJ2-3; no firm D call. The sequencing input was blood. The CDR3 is CSAKIPDTQYF. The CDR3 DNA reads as TGCAGTGCTAAAATCCCAGATACGCAGTATTTT.